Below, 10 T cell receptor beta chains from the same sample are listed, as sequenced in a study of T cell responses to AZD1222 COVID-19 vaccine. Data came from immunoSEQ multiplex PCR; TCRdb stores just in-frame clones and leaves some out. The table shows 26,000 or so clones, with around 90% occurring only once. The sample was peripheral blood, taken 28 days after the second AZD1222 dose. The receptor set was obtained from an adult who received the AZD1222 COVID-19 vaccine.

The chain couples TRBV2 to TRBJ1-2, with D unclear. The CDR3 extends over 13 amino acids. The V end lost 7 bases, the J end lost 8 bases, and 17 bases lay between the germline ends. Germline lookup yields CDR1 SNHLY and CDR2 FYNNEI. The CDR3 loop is CASNQALNDGYTF. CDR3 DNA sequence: TGTGCCAGCAATCAGGCCCTAAACGACGGCTACACCTTC. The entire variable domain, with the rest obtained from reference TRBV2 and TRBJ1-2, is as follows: EPEVTQTPSHQVTQMGQEVILRCVPISNHLYFYWYRQILGQKVEFLVSFYNNEISEKSEIFDDQFSVERPDGSNFTLKIRSTKLEDSAMYFCASNQALNDGYTFGSGTRLTVV.

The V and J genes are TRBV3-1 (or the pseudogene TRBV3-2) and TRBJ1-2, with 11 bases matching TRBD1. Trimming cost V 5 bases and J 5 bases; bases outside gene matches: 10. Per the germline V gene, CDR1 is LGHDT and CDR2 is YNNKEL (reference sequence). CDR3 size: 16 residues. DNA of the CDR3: TGTGCCAGCAGCTGGGACAGGGGGGTTTGGAGGTATGGCTACACCTTC. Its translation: CASSWDRGVWRYGYTF.

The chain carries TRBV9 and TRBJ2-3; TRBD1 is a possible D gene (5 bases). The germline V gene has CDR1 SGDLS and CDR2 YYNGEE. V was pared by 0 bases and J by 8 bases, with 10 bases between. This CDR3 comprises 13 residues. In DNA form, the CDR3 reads TGTGCCAGCAGCGTAGACCGCCAGGGTACGCAGTATTTT. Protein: CASSVDRQGTQYF.

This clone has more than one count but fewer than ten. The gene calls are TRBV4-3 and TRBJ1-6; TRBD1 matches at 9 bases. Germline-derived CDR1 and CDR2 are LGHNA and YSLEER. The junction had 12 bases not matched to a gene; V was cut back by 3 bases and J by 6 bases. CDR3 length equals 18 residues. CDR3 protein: CASSHDVPGQGSNSPLHF. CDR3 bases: TGCGCCAGCAGCCATGACGTCCCGGGACAGGGTAGTAATTCACCCCTCCACTTT.

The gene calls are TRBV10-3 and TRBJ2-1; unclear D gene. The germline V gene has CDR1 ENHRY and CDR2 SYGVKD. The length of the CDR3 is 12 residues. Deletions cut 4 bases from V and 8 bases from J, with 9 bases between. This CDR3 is CAISGRSYEQFF. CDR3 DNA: TGTGCCATCAGTGGTAGAAGCTATGAGCAGTTCTTC.

For the CDR3, the DNA is TGTGCCAGCAGCGTTGCGGGGAGGGACACCGGGGAGCTGTTTTTT. Protein sequence: CASSVAGRDTGELFF. This chain uses TRBV9 with TRBJ2-2; the match to TRBD2 covers 7 bases. The germline V gene has CDR1 SGDLS and CDR2 YYNGEE. CDR3 length: 15 amino acids. V shed 2 bases, J shed 3 bases, and the junction held 4 bases outside the gene matches.

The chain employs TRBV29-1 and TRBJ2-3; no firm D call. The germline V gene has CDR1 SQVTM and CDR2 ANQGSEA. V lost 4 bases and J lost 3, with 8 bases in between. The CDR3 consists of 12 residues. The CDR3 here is CSVGLNTDTQYF. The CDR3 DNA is TGCAGCGTTGGTTTAAATACAGATACGCAGTATTTT.

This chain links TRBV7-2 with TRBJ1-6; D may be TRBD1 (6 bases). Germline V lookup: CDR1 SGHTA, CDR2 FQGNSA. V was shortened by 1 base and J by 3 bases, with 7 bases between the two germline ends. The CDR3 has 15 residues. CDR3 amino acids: CASSLGQVYNSPLHF. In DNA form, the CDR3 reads TGTGCCAGCAGCTTAGGACAGGTCTATAATTCACCCCTCCACTTT.

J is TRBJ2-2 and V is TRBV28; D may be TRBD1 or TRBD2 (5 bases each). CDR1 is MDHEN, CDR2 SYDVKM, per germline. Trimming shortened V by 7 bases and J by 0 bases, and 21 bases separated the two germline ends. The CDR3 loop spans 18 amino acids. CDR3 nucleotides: TGTGCCAGCACGCGGGTAGGGACGGGCGGAACGAACACCGGGGAGCTGTTTTTT. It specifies CASTRVGTGGTNTGELFF. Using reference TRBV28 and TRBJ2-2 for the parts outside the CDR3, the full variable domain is DVKVTQSSRYLVKRTGEKVFLECVQDMDHENMFWYRQDPGLGLRLIYFSYDVKMKEKGDIPEGYSVSREKKERFSLILESASTNQTSMYLCASTRVGTGGTNTGELFFGEGSRLTVL.

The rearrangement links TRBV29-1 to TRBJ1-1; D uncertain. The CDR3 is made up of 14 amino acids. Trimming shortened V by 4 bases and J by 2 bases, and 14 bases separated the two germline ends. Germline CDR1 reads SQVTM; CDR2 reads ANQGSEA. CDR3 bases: TGCAGCGTTGGAGGTTCGGGTACCAACACTGAAGCTTTCTTT. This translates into CSVGGSGTNTEAFF.